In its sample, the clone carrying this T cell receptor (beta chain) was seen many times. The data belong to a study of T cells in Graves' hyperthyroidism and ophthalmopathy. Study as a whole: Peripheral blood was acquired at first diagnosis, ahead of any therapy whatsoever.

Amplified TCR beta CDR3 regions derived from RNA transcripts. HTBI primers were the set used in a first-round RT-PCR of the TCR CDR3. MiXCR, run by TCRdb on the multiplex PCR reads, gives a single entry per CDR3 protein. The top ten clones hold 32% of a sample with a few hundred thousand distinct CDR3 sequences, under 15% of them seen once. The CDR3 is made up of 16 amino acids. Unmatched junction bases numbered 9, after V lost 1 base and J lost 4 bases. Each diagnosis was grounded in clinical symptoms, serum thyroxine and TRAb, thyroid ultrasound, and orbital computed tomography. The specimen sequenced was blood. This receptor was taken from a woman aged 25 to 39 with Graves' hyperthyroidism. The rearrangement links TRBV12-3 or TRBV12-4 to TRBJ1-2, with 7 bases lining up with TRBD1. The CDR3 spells CASSLGTGQSPYGYTF. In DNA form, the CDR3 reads TGTGCCAGCAGTTTAGGGACAGGTCAATCCCCCTATGGCTACACCTTC.